This paragraph reports one T cell receptor beta chain. Per the original data handling: The authors estimated nucleated cell counts from reference gene primer amplification. Only in-frame clones appear in the TCRdb table, and some are missing; sequencing was by immunoSEQ multiplex PCR. V, J and clone size reflect that table, while D and trimming were determined from the DNA. This repertoire shows approximately 110,000 clones, 88% found once; its top ten account for nearly 0.9%. This record comes from a study of blood T cell repertoires in COVID-19. V gave up 2 bases and J gave up 4 bases; unmatched junction bases: 8. The CDR3 has 15 residues. Looked up from germline, CDR1 is SQVTM and CDR2 is ANQGSEA.

The V gene is TRBV29-1, the J gene TRBJ2-5, with TRBD1 matching 9 bases. This TCR came from a woman between 45 and 60 years old with active or convalescent COVID-19. Sequencing input: peripheral blood. The DNA of the CDR3 is TGCAGCGTTGAAAAGACAGGGGGTTGGGGAGAGACCCAGTACTTC. It is translated as CSVEKTGGWGETQYF.